These 31 T cell receptor beta chains share one sample of origin, sequenced in a study of cytomegalovirus exposure and HLA in healthy donors. PCR primers comprised 60 Vbeta and 13 Jbeta primers. Method: immunoSEQ multiplex PCR; TCRdb's copy keeps in-frame clones and lacks some. The sample lists 150,000 to 200,000 clones, around 79% seen once, with 11% to 15% in the top ten. Sequencing used PBMCs. The origin of the receptors is a man aged 50 to 60 in good health and CMV-seropositive.

V is TRBV6-5 and J is TRBJ1-2; 10 nucleotides line up with TRBD1. This CDR3 region has 13 residues. V was pared by 5 bases and J by 7 bases, with 4 bases of the junction left unmatched. From germline, CDR1 is MNHEY and CDR2 SVGAGI. The CDR3 coding sequence is TGTGCCAGCAGTGACAGGGGGCCGGTTGGCTACACCTTC. As protein: CASSDRGPVGYTF.

This clone appeared a few times. The chain is built from TRBV6-4 and TRBJ2-2, with D possibly being TRBD2 (5 bases). Trimming removed 6 bases from V and 3 bases from J, with 14 bases in between. The CDR3 runs to 15 residues. CDR1 is MRHNA, CDR2 SNTAGT, per germline. CDR3 sequence: CASSRDYPDTGELFF. The CDR3 DNA sequence: TGTGCCAGCAGCCGGGATTATCCCGACACCGGGGAGCTGTTTTTT.

This clone was detected a few times. The V call is TRBV27, the J call TRBJ2-7; 7 bases line up with TRBD2. The CDR3 sequence is 21 residues long. V dropped 5 bases and J dropped 3; count of bases not matched to a gene: 28. The germline V gene has CDR1 MNHEY and CDR2 SMNVEV (reference sequence). The CDR3 DNA follows: TGTGCCAGCAGTCCCTGGAAAGCCACCAACCCCGGGGGACTATGCTACTACGAGCAGTACGTC. Its translation is CASSPWKATNPGGLCYYEQYV.

J is TRBJ1-2 and V is TRBV28, with 9 bases matching TRBD1. Germline V gene lookup returns CDR1 MDHEN and CDR2 SYDVKM. J was trimmed by 6 bases and V by 5 bases; bases with no gene match: 4. The CDR3 extends over 13 amino acids. DNA for the CDR3: TGTGCCAGCAGTGAGGACAGGGGCCATGGCTACACCTTC. Translated, it gives CASSEDRGHGYTF.

This chain uses TRBV7-9 with TRBJ2-2; D is possibly TRBD1 (5 bases). This CDR3 is built from 16 residues. Trimming removed 1 base from V and 0 bases from J, with 9 bases in between. From germline, CDR1 is SEHNR and CDR2 FQNEAQ (reference sequence). The CDR3 sequence: CASSLGRQTNTGELFF. The CDR3 nucleotides are TGTGCCAGCAGCTTAGGTCGACAGACGAACACCGGGGAGCTGTTTTTT.

The V and J genes are TRBV7-3 and TRBJ2-3; weak D call: TRBD2 (6 bases). This CDR3 region has 15 residues. Deletions cut 5 bases from V and 0 bases from J, with 12 bases between. Germline CDR1 and CDR2: SGHTA and FQGTGA. CDR3 coding DNA: TGTGCCAGCAGCCCACGCGGGGTTAGCACAGATACGCAGTATTTT. Protein: CASSPRGVSTDTQYF.

The chain carries TRBV9 and TRBJ2-4; TRBD1 aligns across 9 bases. V shed 4 bases, J shed 5 bases, and the junction held 10 bases outside the gene matches. The CDR3 is 16 residues long. Germline values: CDR1 SGDLS, CDR2 YYNGEE. The CDR3 region is CASSPAGTGIQNIQYF. DNA of the CDR3: TGTGCCAGCAGCCCGGCCGGGACAGGGATTCAAAACATTCAGTACTTC.

The chain combines TRBV5-8 with TRBJ2-1, with TRBD1 matching over 8 bases. From germline, CDR1 is SGHTS and CDR2 YDEGEE. Trimming cost V 4 bases and J 5 bases; bases outside gene matches: 8. The length of the CDR3 is 15 residues. CDR3 nucleotide sequence: TGTGCCAGCAGCCAGGGACAGGTGACCAACAATGAGCAGTTCTTC. Its translation is CASSQGQVTNNEQFF.

The chain employs TRBV27 and TRBJ2-1, with TRBD2 identical over 10 bases. The CDR3 extends over 16 amino acids. The V segment lost 7 bases and the J segment 10 bases; nucleotides outside the gene matches: 16. Germline lookup yields CDR1 MNHEY and CDR2 SMNVEV (reference sequence). The CDR3 DNA sequence: TGTGCCAGCACCCGGGTGGAGCGGGGGGGCCTGGGGGAGCAGTTCTTC. Amino acid sequence: CASTRVERGGLGEQFF.

The rearrangement uses TRBV5-6 and TRBJ1-5; no definite D call. Germline CDR1 SGHDT, CDR2 YYEEEE. The CDR3 sequence is 17 residues long. Trimming removed 4 bases at V and 1 base at J, with 18 bases between. The CDR3 sequence is CASSLNQGRESNQPQHF. In DNA, the CDR3 is TGTGCCAGCAGCCTAAACCAAGGACGGGAGAGCAATCAGCCCCAGCATTTT.

V is TRBV11-1 and J is TRBJ2-5, with D uncertain. The CDR3 consists of 14 residues. The germline V gene has CDR1 SGHAT and CDR2 FQDESV (reference sequence). Trimming pared 5 bases from V and 2 bases from J, leaving 12 bases between. The CDR3 DNA reads TGTGCCAGCAGCCCCTCCCGCGTACAAGAGACCCAGTACTTC. Translated, it gives CASSPSRVQETQYF. The full variable domain, completed using reference TRBV11-1 and TRBJ2-5, is EAEVAQSPRYKITEKSQAVAFWCDPISGHATLYWYRQILGQGPELLVQFQDESVVDDSQLPKDRFSAERLKGVDSTLKIQPAELGDSAMYLCASSPSRVQETQYFGPGTRLLVL.

This clone was detected only a few times. V gene TRBV7-6 combines with J gene TRBJ2-3, with 7 bases that match TRBD2. The germline V gene has CDR1 SGHVS and CDR2 FNYEAQ. This CDR3 spans 15 amino acids. After removal of 1 base from V and 4 bases from J, the junction contained 5 bases not matched to a gene. This chain's CDR3 is CASSLDGGIADTQYF. CDR3 bases: TGTGCCAGCAGCTTAGACGGGGGGATCGCAGATACGCAGTATTTT.

The chain uses TRBV5-5 and TRBJ1-1, with D hard to call. Germline CDR1 is SGHKS and CDR2 is YYEKEE (reference sequence). Trimming stripped 0 bases from V and 8 bases from J, with 8 bases between. The CDR3 totals 12 residues. CDR3 DNA: TGTGCCAGCAGCTTGGGACTGAGGGAAGCTTTCTTT. Residues: CASSLGLREAFF.

The gene calls are TRBV5-1 and TRBJ2-7; 10 positions match TRBD1. There are 15 residues in the CDR3. Germline CDR1 and CDR2: SGHRS and YFSETQ. The trim removed 4 bases at V and 0 bases at J, leaving 4 bases unmatched. The CDR3 spells CASSQRTGGSYEQYF. CDR3 nucleotide sequence: TGCGCCAGCAGCCAAAGGACAGGGGGCTCCTACGAGCAGTACTTC.

This chain connects TRBV6-5 to TRBJ2-7; TRBD1 is a possible D gene (5 bases). Germline values: CDR1 MNHEY, CDR2 SVGAGI. The CDR3 totals 14 residues. Trimming pared 3 bases from V and 2 bases from J, leaving 11 bases between. CDR3: CASSYDSITYEQYF. CDR3 DNA: TGTGCCAGCAGTTATGACAGTATTACCTACGAGCAGTACTTC.

The J gene is TRBJ1-1, the V gene TRBV6-6, with 8 nucleotides matching TRBD1. The germline V gene has CDR1 MNHNY and CDR2 SVGAGI (reference sequence). CDR3 length: 12 amino acids. V was clipped by 6 bases and J by 8 bases; unmatched bases: 5. The CDR3 reads CASRSGGWEAFF. CDR3 in DNA: TGTGCCAGCAGATCAGGGGGCTGGGAAGCTTTCTTT.

The DNA for the CDR3 is TGTGCCAGCAGCCCTTCCAGAGGGGGGGCCTCCGAGCAGTACGTC. It encodes CASSPSRGGASEQYV. The chain is built from TRBV6-1 and TRBJ2-7; TRBD2 might be the D (7 bases). The CDR3 contains 15 residues. Trimming cost V 6 bases and J 6 bases, with 21 bases left between them. CDR1 is MNHNS, CDR2 SASEGT, per germline.

V and J are TRBV5-1 and TRBJ2-3, with D perhaps matching TRBD1 (5 bases). The germline CDR1 and CDR2 sequences are SGHRS and YFSETQ. Trimming left V 4 bases short and J 7 bases short, with 16 bases between. This CDR3 spans 14 amino acids. CDR3 nucleotides: TGCGCCAGCAGCCTACCAGGGAATACAAATACGCAGTATTTT. Translation gives CASSLPGNTNTQYF.

This sequence joins TRBV5-1 and TRBJ1-3; possibly TRBD1 for D (6 bases). The CDR3 consists of 16 residues. V dropped 0 bases and J dropped 0 bases, with 10 bases sitting between them. Germline CDR1 and CDR2: SGHRS and YFSETQ. DNA of the CDR3: TGCGCCAGCAGCTTGGGGGGGCTTGACTCTGGAAACACCATATATTTT. Translating it yields CASSLGGLDSGNTIYF.

The rearrangement joins TRBV18 to TRBJ2-1, with a tentative D call TRBD1 (5 bases). The CDR3 covers 13 residues. V dropped 3 bases and J dropped 11 bases, with 14 bases sitting between them. Looked up from germline, CDR1 is KGHSH and CDR2 is LQKENI. The DNA for the CDR3 is TGTGCCAGCTCACCTACTCTGACAGACCAGCAGTTCTTC. Amino acid sequence: CASSPTLTDQQFF.

V gene TRBV6-6 combines with J gene TRBJ2-7; D may be TRBD1 (6 bases). Germline V gives CDR1 MNHNY, CDR2 SVGAGI (reference sequence). CDR3 size: 12 residues. V lost 6 bases and J lost 4, with 10 bases in between. The CDR3 is CASSSDRYEQYV. CDR3 DNA sequence: TGTGCCAGCAGCTCGGACAGATACGAGCAGTACGTC.

This chain joins TRBV6-4 and TRBJ1-6; D call uncertain. Trimming left V 1 base short and J 6 bases short, with 4 bases between. The CDR3 contains 13 residues. Looked up from germline, CDR1 is MRHNA and CDR2 is SNTAGT. The CDR3 reads CASSDYLNSPLHF. The CDR3 region has the DNA TGTGCCAGCAGTGACTATCTTAATTCACCCCTCCACTTT.

V gene TRBV19 combines with J gene TRBJ1-2; weak D call: TRBD1 (6 bases). V shed 5 bases and J shed 3 bases, with 13 bases lying between them. Germline CDR1 is LNHDA and CDR2 is SQIVND (reference sequence). The CDR3 covers 14 residues. The chain's CDR3 is CASSHQGLDYGYTF. The CDR3 DNA reads as TGTGCCAGTAGTCATCAGGGGTTGGACTATGGCTACACCTTC.

V usage is TRBV5-1 and J usage is TRBJ2-5; TRBD1 agrees at 10 bases. The DNA end is more similar to TRBJ2-7, so the J call may be wrong. The length of the CDR3 is 18 residues. Germline V gene data show CDR1 as SGHRS and CDR2 as YFSETQ. The CDR3 region is CASRRRTGTGVDTNEQYF. The CDR3 DNA reads TGCGCCAGCAGACGCCGAACCGGGACAGGGGTCGACACTAACGAGCAGTACTTC.

The gene calls are TRBV11-2 and TRBJ2-1, with D unclear. Trimming removed 0 bases at V and 6 bases at J, with 6 bases between. The CDR3 covers 13 residues. Germline CDR1 reads SGHAT; CDR2 reads FQNNGV. The CDR3 spells CASSLDRTNEQFF. For the CDR3, the DNA is TGTGCCAGCAGCTTAGACAGAACCAATGAGCAGTTCTTC. Full variable domain (missing parts from reference TRBV11-2 and TRBJ2-1): EAGVAQSPRYKIIEKRQSVAFWCNPISGHATLYWYQQILGQGPKLLIQFQNNGVVDDSQLPKDRFSAERLKGVDSTLKIQPAKLEDSAVYLCASSLDRTNEQFFGPGTRLTVL.

The J gene is TRBJ2-5, the V gene TRBV5-1, with D possibly matching TRBD2 (6 bases). V shed 4 bases and J shed 2 bases, with 15 bases lying between them. The germline gives CDR1 SGHRS, CDR2 YFSETQ. This CDR3 is 15 amino acids long. The CDR3 DNA reads as TGCGCCAGCAGCCCTGGGACTGCGGGTCAAGAGACCCAGTACTTC. Translating gives CASSPGTAGQETQYF.

This rearrangement joins TRBV5-5 to TRBJ1-1; the D gene is possibly TRBD1 (5 bases). Germline CDR1 is SGHKS and CDR2 is YYEKEE (reference sequence). V lost 1 base and J 2 bases, leaving 15 bases between the germline ends. CDR3 length: 16 amino acids. The CDR3 reads CASSLSPAGQNTEAFF. DNA of the CDR3: TGTGCCAGCAGCTTGTCACCGGCAGGGCAAAACACTGAAGCTTTCTTT.

The chain uses TRBV7-2 and TRBJ1-3; 9 bases align to TRBD1. The CDR3 totals 16 residues. Trimming cost V 5 bases and J 3 bases; bases outside gene matches: 8. Germline V gene sequence: CDR1 SGHTA, CDR2 FQGNSA. CDR3: CASSPYPGQGGNTIYF. For the CDR3, the DNA is TGTGCCAGCAGCCCTTACCCGGGACAGGGTGGAAACACCATATATTTT.

The rearrangement joins TRBV6-6 to TRBJ2-2; TRBD1 aligns across 9 bases. Per the germline V gene, CDR1 is MNHNY and CDR2 is SVGAGI (reference sequence). The CDR3 consists of 14 residues. The trim removed 7 bases at V and 6 bases at J, leaving 6 bases unmatched. The CDR3 spells CASIPQGAAGELFF. In DNA form, the CDR3 reads TGTGCCAGCATCCCACAGGGGGCGGCCGGGGAGCTGTTTTTT.

The chain recombines TRBV11-2 with TRBJ2-5; TRBD1 is a possible D gene (5 bases). Germline V CDR1 and CDR2: SGHAT, FQNNGV. The CDR3 runs to 14 residues. V shed 1 base and J shed 6 bases, with 12 bases lying between them. The CDR3 loop reads CASSLAPGKKTQYF. CDR3 DNA sequence: TGTGCCAGCAGCTTAGCCCCAGGGAAAAAGACCCAGTACTTC.

In its sample, this clone ranks as large. The chain combines TRBV5-1 with TRBJ1-2; D gene unclear. Per the germline V gene, CDR1 is SGHRS and CDR2 is YFSETQ. V lost 2 bases to trimming and J lost 8 bases, with 16 bases between them. The CDR3 contains 14 residues. CDR3 protein: CASSLEGEVWGYTF. The DNA of the CDR3 is TGCGCCAGCAGCTTAGAGGGAGAGGTCTGGGGCTACACCTTC. Supplemented by reference TRBV5-1 and TRBJ1-2, the full variable domain reads KAGVTQTPRYLIKTRGQQVTLSCSPISGHRSVSWYQQTPGQGLQFLFEYFSETQRNKGNFPGRFSGRQFSNSRSEMNVSTLELGDSALYLCASSLEGEVWGYTFGSGTRLTVV.